These T cell receptor beta chains were read from a single sample in a study of shared clonotypes between healthy human individuals. Assay used: immunoSEQ multiplex PCR; TCRdb lists only in-frame clones, some missing. The table records 490,000 or so clones, roughly four fifths of them present only once. Source material: PBMCs. The receptors stem from a middle-aged woman in good health. Some clones in this sample may be carry-over from other donors' samples. CDR3s include the opening cysteine and the closing phenylalanine or tryptophan. D genes are given only for firm matches. Part of the rows lack a size; the others show once, few, many or a class for expanded clones.

j_gene: TRBJ2-1; abundance: .; d_gene: .; v_gene: TRBV30; CDR3aa: CAWSVGPYNEQFF; CDR3nt: TGTGCCTGGAGTGTGGGGCCGTACAATGAGCAGTTCTTC
j_gene: TRBJ2-1; abundance: .; d_gene: TRBD2; v_gene: TRBV15; CDR3aa: CATSRGTSGNVNEQFF; CDR3nt: TGTGCCACCAGCAGGGGGACTAGCGGGAATGTAAATGAGCAGTTCTTC
j_gene: TRBJ2-7; abundance: .; d_gene: TRBD1; v_gene: TRBV5-4; CDR3aa: CASSQQTGTGAYEQYF; CDR3nt: TGTGCCAGCAGCCAGCAAACCGGGACAGGGGCTTACGAGCAGTACTTC
j_gene: TRBJ2-2; abundance: .; d_gene: TRBD2; v_gene: TRBV7-2; CDR3aa: CASGKGLAGAGELFF; CDR3nt: TGTGCCAGCGGTAAAGGACTAGCGGGAGCCGGGGAGCTGTTTTTT
j_gene: TRBJ1-1; abundance: .; d_gene: .; v_gene: TRBV19; CDR3aa: CASSIRAVRGLNTEAFF; CDR3nt: TGTGCCAGTAGTATCAGGGCAGTTCGGGGGCTTAACACTGAAGCTTTCTTT
j_gene: TRBJ2-1; abundance: once; d_gene: TRBD1; v_gene: TRBV4-1; CDR3aa: CASSQGIRQGALNEQFF; CDR3nt: TGCGCCAGCAGCCAAGGAATAAGACAGGGGGCTTTGAATGAGCAGTTCTTC
j_gene: TRBJ1-1; abundance: .; d_gene: .; v_gene: TRBV27; CDR3aa: CASSLGSMNTEAFF; CDR3nt: TGTGCCAGCAGTTTAGGTTCAATGAACACTGAAGCTTTCTTT
j_gene: TRBJ2-5; abundance: .; d_gene: .; v_gene: TRBV5-4; CDR3aa: CASRGGTGEETQYF; CDR3nt: TGTGCCAGCAGGGGGGGCACAGGGGAAGAGACCCAGTACTTC
j_gene: TRBJ2-3; abundance: .; d_gene: TRBD1; v_gene: TRBV27; CDR3aa: CASSYRGLDTQYF; CDR3nt: TGTGCCAGCAGTTACAGGGGGCTAGATACGCAGTATTTT
j_gene: TRBJ1-5; abundance: .; d_gene: .; v_gene: TRBV5-1; CDR3aa: CASSLAGTADQPQHF; CDR3nt: TGCGCCAGCAGCTTGGCCGGGACGGCAGATCAGCCCCAGCATTTT
j_gene: TRBJ1-2; abundance: .; d_gene: TRBD1; v_gene: TRBV7-9; CDR3aa: CASSSLTGSGYTF; CDR3nt: TGTGCCAGCAGCTCCCTGACAGGGTCAGGCTACACCTTC
j_gene: TRBJ2-1; abundance: .; d_gene: TRBD2; v_gene: TRBV6-5; CDR3aa: CASRSLAGGGNEQFF; CDR3nt: TGTGCCAGCAGATCTCTAGCGGGAGGGGGCAATGAGCAGTTCTTC
j_gene: TRBJ2-3; abundance: .; d_gene: .; v_gene: TRBV11-2; CDR3aa: CASSSGLFDTQYF; CDR3nt: TGTGCCAGCAGCTCGGGACTCTTCGATACGCAGTATTTT
j_gene: TRBJ2-2; abundance: .; d_gene: .; v_gene: TRBV6-5; CDR3aa: CASRSTTGGTGELFF; CDR3nt: TGTGCCAGCCGCTCAACTACCGGTGGTACCGGGGAGCTGTTTTTT
j_gene: TRBJ1-5; abundance: few; d_gene: TRBD1; v_gene: TRBV2; CDR3aa: CASSPGQAINQPQHF; CDR3nt: TGTGCCAGCAGTCCGGGACAGGCGATCAATCAGCCCCAGCATTTT
j_gene: TRBJ2-1; abundance: few; d_gene: TRBD1; v_gene: TRBV11-2; CDR3aa: CASSLANRGRGEQFF; CDR3nt: TGTGCCAGCAGCTTAGCAAACAGGGGAAGGGGTGAGCAGTTCTTC
j_gene: TRBJ1-2; abundance: .; d_gene: .; v_gene: TRBV5-1; CDR3aa: CASSTGTANYGYTF; CDR3nt: TGCGCCAGCAGCACCGGGACGGCGAACTATGGCTACACCTTC
j_gene: TRBJ2-3; abundance: .; d_gene: TRBD1; v_gene: TRBV2; CDR3aa: CASSRQGVYTDTQYF; CDR3nt: TGTGCCAGCAGCCGACAGGGTGTTTACACAGATACGCAGTATTTT
j_gene: TRBJ2-5; abundance: .; d_gene: TRBD2; v_gene: TRBV2; CDR3aa: CASSSRLAGGGETQYF; CDR3nt: TGTGCCAGCAGTTCCCGACTAGCGGGAGGGGGGGAGACCCAGTACTTC
j_gene: TRBJ2-7; abundance: .; d_gene: TRBD2; v_gene: TRBV7-8; CDR3aa: CASSPLVGLAGSWYF; CDR3nt: TGTGCCAGCAGCCCGCTAGTGGGACTAGCGGGAAGTTGGTACTTC
j_gene: TRBJ1-1; abundance: .; d_gene: .; v_gene: TRBV7-8; CDR3aa: CASSTHRVANTEAFF; CDR3nt: TGTGCCAGCAGCACACACAGGGTTGCGAACACTGAAGCTTTCTTT
j_gene: TRBJ2-7; abundance: .; d_gene: .; v_gene: TRBV5-4; CDR3aa: CASSPPSPGSEQYF; CDR3nt: TGTGCCAGCAGCCCACCAAGTCCAGGCTCCGAGCAGTACTTC
j_gene: TRBJ1-3; abundance: .; d_gene: .; v_gene: TRBV27; CDR3aa: CASKEQGTFSGNTIYF; CDR3nt: TGTGCCAGTAAGGAACAGGGAACTTTCTCTGGAAACACCATATATTTT
j_gene: TRBJ1-2; abundance: .; d_gene: .; v_gene: TRBV9; CDR3aa: CASTLSDGGGFYGYTF; CDR3nt: TGTGCCAGCACCCTTTCCGACGGGGGGGGATTCTATGGCTACACCTTC
j_gene: TRBJ2-3; abundance: .; d_gene: TRBD1; v_gene: TRBV10-1; CDR3aa: CASSELGPGGADTQYF; CDR3nt: TGCGCCAGCAGTGAGCTTGGGCCAGGGGGTGCAGATACGCAGTATTTT
j_gene: TRBJ2-7; abundance: .; d_gene: TRBD1; v_gene: TRBV5-8; CDR3aa: CASSLAPGQGPYEQYF; CDR3nt: TGTGCCAGCAGCTTGGCACCGGGACAGGGTCCCTACGAGCAGTACTTC
j_gene: TRBJ1-4; abundance: once; d_gene: TRBD1; v_gene: TRBV5-1; CDR3aa: CASSFGQGGNEKLFF; CDR3nt: TGCGCCAGCAGCTTCGGACAGGGGGGTAATGAAAAACTGTTTTTT
j_gene: TRBJ2-7; abundance: .; d_gene: .; v_gene: TRBV5-4; CDR3aa: CASSLGSGTSYEQYF; CDR3nt: TGTGCCAGCAGCTTGGGTAGCGGAACCTCCTACGAGCAGTACTTC
j_gene: TRBJ2-7; abundance: few; d_gene: TRBD2; v_gene: TRBV9; CDR3aa: CASSVGTSGSSSYEQYF; CDR3nt: TGTGCCAGCAGCGTAGGGACTAGCGGGAGTAGCTCCTACGAGCAGTACTTC
j_gene: TRBJ2-7; abundance: few; d_gene: TRBD1; v_gene: TRBV27; CDR3aa: CASSSGQGPHEQYF; CDR3nt: TGTGCCAGCAGCTCGGGACAGGGGCCCCACGAGCAGTACTTC